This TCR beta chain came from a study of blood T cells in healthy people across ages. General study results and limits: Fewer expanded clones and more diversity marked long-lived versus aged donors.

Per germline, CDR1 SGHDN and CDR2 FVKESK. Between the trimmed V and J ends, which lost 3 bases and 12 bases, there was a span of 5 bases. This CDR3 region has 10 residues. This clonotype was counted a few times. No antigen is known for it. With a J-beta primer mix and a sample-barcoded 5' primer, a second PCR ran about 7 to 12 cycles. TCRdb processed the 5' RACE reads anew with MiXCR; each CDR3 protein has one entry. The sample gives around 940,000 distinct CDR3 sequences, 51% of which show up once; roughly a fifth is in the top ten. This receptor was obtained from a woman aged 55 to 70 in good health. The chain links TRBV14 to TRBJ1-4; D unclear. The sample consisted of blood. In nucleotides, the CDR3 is TGTGCCAGCAGCCAGGTGGAACTGTTTTTT. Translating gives CASSQVELFF.